A selection of T cell receptor beta chains follows, all from one sample in a study of blood T cell repertoires in COVID-19. TCRdb keeps only in-frame clones here, not all; method: immunoSEQ multiplex PCR. The table lists just over 250,000 clones, roughly 80% of them singletons. The sequencing sample was made of PBMCs or T cells enriched from blood (not recorded which). Receptors were obtained from a man aged 25 to 40 with acute COVID-19. CDR3s include the opening cysteine and the closing phenylalanine or tryptophan. D genes are given only for firm matches.

>TRBV18|TRBD1|TRBJ1-2|13
CASSPAGGDGYTF
>TRBV24-1|NA|TRBJ1-2|15
CATSDYGEGNYGYTF
>TRBV6-5|NA|TRBJ1-3|14
CASSNGGAGNTIYF
>TRBV19|NA|TRBJ1-1|13
CASSARGDTEAFF
>TRBV19|TRBD1|TRBJ1-2|14
CASRGQGITYGYTF
>TRBV29-1|NA|TRBJ1-1|14
CSVDGQGRSAEAFF
>TRBV7-3|NA|TRBJ2-2|13
CASSSGLAGELFF
>TRBV9|TRBD1|TRBJ1-1|15
CASSVVQGVNTEAFF
>TRBV16|TRBD1|TRBJ1-2|15
CASSPGQPRPLGYTF
>TRBV5-6|NA|TRBJ1-5|15
CASSLAPGSNQPQHF
>TRBV6-4|NA|TRBJ2-3|15
CASRGNPGLEDTQYF
>TRBV24-1|TRBD2|TRBJ2-1|14
CATSGSGRFNEQFF
>TRBV19|TRBD2|TRBJ2-5|15
CASSVGGMLGVTQYF
>TRBV11-3|NA|TRBJ1-1|16
CASSSRRVSMNTEAFF
>TRBV19|NA|TRBJ2-3|15
CASSMGRVSTDTQYF
>TRBV6-5|TRBD1|TRBJ1-5|14
CASSRTGVNQPQHF
>TRBV6-1|TRBD1|TRBJ1-2|14
CASSEGTALYGYTF
>TRBV3-1/TRBV3-2|NA|TRBJ1-2|15
CASSQVAGARNGYTF
>TRBV24-1|TRBD1|TRBJ1-1|16
CATSEGGQGQGTEAFF
>TRBV5-1|NA|TRBJ2-3|12
CASSASTDTQYF
>TRBV5-4|NA|TRBJ1-1|16
CASSLGRGDMNTEAFF
>TRBV29-1|NA|TRBJ1-2|15
CSVEVRGTGGIGYTF
>TRBV9|NA|TRBJ1-2|16
CASSVATAPKNYGYTF
>TRBV5-6|TRBD2|TRBJ2-4|15
CASSSPSGSSNIQYF
>TRBV24-1|TRBD1|TRBJ2-1|16
CATSALGTGSINEQFF
>TRBV11-2|NA|TRBJ1-1|12
CASSSTGQEAFF
>TRBV19|NA|TRBJ1-3|15
CASSIGRFSGNTIYF
>TRBV5-1|TRBD1|TRBJ1-2|18
CASSPTSTGTAPGYGYTF
>TRBV28|TRBD1|TRBJ1-2|13
CASILGTGYGYTF
>TRBV19|NA|TRBJ1-4|15
CASSIASTGGEKLFF
>TRBV5-1|NA|TRBJ2-5|13
CASSFQDQETQYF
>TRBV28|TRBD2|TRBJ2-1|18
CASSRRLARGGSYNEQFF
>TRBV30|NA|TRBJ1-2|13
CAWRTPGRSGYTF
>TRBV2|TRBD1|TRBJ2-3|14
CASWGQGAKDTQYF
>TRBV12-3/TRBV12-4|NA|TRBJ1-1|13
CASSLEGGTEAFF
>TRBV5-1|TRBD2|TRBJ2-1|15
CASSGAGLANNEQFF
>TRBV19|NA|TRBJ1-5|15
CASSLSGNLNQPQHF
>TRBV9|NA|TRBJ2-1|15
CASSVVLSGDNEQFF
>TRBV27|TRBD2|TRBJ2-1|13
CASTPGGYNEQFF
>TRBV14|TRBD1|TRBJ1-2|14
CASSRQGVNYGYTF
>TRBV6-5|NA|TRBJ1-4|15
CASSYGGGGNEKLFF